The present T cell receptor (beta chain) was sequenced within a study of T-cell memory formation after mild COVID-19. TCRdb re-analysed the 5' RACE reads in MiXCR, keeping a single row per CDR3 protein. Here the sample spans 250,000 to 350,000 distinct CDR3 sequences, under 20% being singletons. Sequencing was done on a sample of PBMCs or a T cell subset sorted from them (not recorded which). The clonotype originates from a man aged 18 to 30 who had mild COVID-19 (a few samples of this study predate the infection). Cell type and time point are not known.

The CDR3 coding sequence is TGTGCCAGCAGCTTAATGGGGGTCCACGAGCAGTACTTC. It translates to CASSLMGVHEQYF. This chain joins TRBV7-2 and TRBJ2-7; D may correspond to TRBD1 or TRBD2 (5 bases each). CDR1 and CDR2 (germline): SGHTA, FQGNSA. This CDR3 comprises 13 residues. Trimming cost V 2 bases and J 5 bases, with 10 bases left between them. The variable domain in full, completed from reference TRBV7-2 and TRBJ2-7, reads GAGVSQSPSNKVTEKGKDVELRCDPISGHTALYWYRQSLGQGLEFLIYFQGNSAPDKSGLPSDRFSAERTGGSVSTLTIQRTQQEDSAVYLCASSLMGVHEQYFGPGTRLTVT.